These T cell receptor beta chains were read from a single sample in a study of blood T cells in healthy people across ages. Each CDR3 protein gets one entry after TCRdb re-called the 5' RACE reads with MiXCR. The table includes about 970,000 distinct CDR3 sequences, 51% detected once. The sequenced material came from blood. Source of these receptors: a woman aged 60 to 75 in good health. Both conserved end residues are part of each CDR3. The D gene is left open where the match is weak. Size is stated for part of the rows, as once, few or many counts, or as a class when the clone is expanded.

>TRBJ2-3|TRBV7-2|NA|NA
TGTGCCAGCAGCTCCACCTTCGGGAGCACAGATACGCAGTATTTT
CASSSTFGSTDTQYF
>TRBJ2-7|TRBV13|few|NA
TGTGCCAGCAGCTTAGGCGGGGGCGGCCACTCCTACGAGCAGTACTTC
CASSLGGGGHSYEQYF
>TRBJ2-7|TRBV5-1|NA|NA
TGCGCCAGCAGCTTGCGACAGCCTACCTACGAGCAGTACTTC
CASSLRQPTYEQYF
>TRBJ2-1|TRBV15|NA|NA
TGTGCCACCAGCAGAGATCGGACGAGGTCCCTTGAGCAGTTCTTC
CATSRDRTRSLEQFF
>TRBJ2-3|TRBV2|NA|TRBD1
TGTGCCAGCAGGGAGACAGGGATGTCAGATACGCAGTATTTT
CASRETGMSDTQYF
>TRBJ2-1|TRBV7-2|NA|TRBD2
TGTGCCAGCAGGGGTGGCCCAATAGCGGGGAAGAATGAGCAGTTCTTC
CASRGGPIAGKNEQFF
>TRBJ1-5|TRBV27|many|TRBD1
TGTGCCAGCAGTTTAACAGGGGATCAGCCCCAGCATTTT
CASSLTGDQPQHF
>TRBJ1-2|TRBV6-5|NA|NA
TGTGCCAGCAGTTACGCCTACCCCAGGGCTGACTATGGCTACACCTTC
CASSYAYPRADYGYTF
>TRBJ2-3|TRBV20-1|few|NA
TGCAGTGCTGGGCGGGACGCAGATACGCAGTATTTT
CSAGRDADTQYF
>TRBJ2-7|TRBV3-1|NA|TRBD1
TGTGCCAGCAGCCAAATGGCCGGGACAGGGGCCCACGAGCAGTACTTC
CASSQMAGTGAHEQYF
>TRBJ2-5|TRBV4-2|few|NA
TGTGCCAGCAGCCCCAGAGGACAAGGGCAGGGAGAGACCCAGTACTTC
CASSPRGQGQGETQYF
>TRBJ2-5|TRBV7-2|NA|TRBD1
TGTGCCAGCAGTCCTGGGGACAGGATGACGGAGACCCAGTACTTC
CASSPGDRMTETQYF
>TRBJ2-2|TRBV5-4|few|TRBD1
TGTGCCAGCAGCTCGGTTGGGACAGGGATCCCCGGGGAGCTGTTTTTT
CASSSVGTGIPGELFF
>TRBJ2-3|TRBV27|NA|NA
TGTGCCAGCAGTTTATCGGATCCCCGTTGGCAGTATTTT
CASSLSDPRWQYF
>TRBJ2-5|TRBV3-1|NA|TRBD2
TGTGCCAGCAGCCAAGATAACCTAGCGGGATTATACAATGAGCAGTACTTC
CASSQDNLAGLYNEQYF
>TRBJ2-3|TRBV11-2|NA|NA
TGTGCCAGCAGCCTCCAGGGGATCGCAGATACGCAGTATTTT
CASSLQGIADTQYF
>TRBJ2-3|TRBV4-2|NA|TRBD2
TGTGCCAGCAGTTTCACCGGGACTAGCGGGAGGGCAGATACGCAGTATTTT
CASSFTGTSGRADTQYF
>TRBJ2-1|TRBV11-2|few|NA
TGTGCCAGCAGCTTAGGAGGGCCTGCTCACGAGCAGTTCTTC
CASSLGGPAHEQFF
>TRBJ2-3|TRBV6-4|NA|NA
TGTGCCAGCACCGTAGCGGTATTCACAGATACGCAGTATTTT
CASTVAVFTDTQYF
>TRBJ2-7|TRBV28|NA|TRBD1
TGTGCCAGCAGTTTGGTGGGATACTCCGATAGGACAGGGCTCTACGAGCAGTACTTC
CASSLVGYSDRTGLYEQYF